The rows below give T cell receptor beta chains drawn from one sample of a study of blood T cell repertoires in COVID-19. Assay: immunoSEQ multiplex PCR; the TCRdb copy retains only in-frame clones and omits some. The sample consists of about 55,000 clones, roughly 85% of them appearing once. The sequencing sample was made of peripheral blood. The receptors were sampled from a human donor in a cohort sampled during active COVID-19. The CDR3 runs from the conserved cysteine through the conserved F or W. D genes are given only for firm matches. Clone size is not always given. Where it is, it says once, few, many or a class for expanded clones.

J gene,clone size,V gene,D gene,CDR3 protein,CDR3 DNA
TRBJ2-3,few,TRBV5-1,.,CASSLTTTDTDTQYF,TGCGCCAGCAGCTTGACTACGACCGACACAGATACGCAGTATTTT
TRBJ1-1,.,TRBV11-2,.,CASSLSGSGNTEAFF,TGTGCCAGCAGCTTAAGCGGGAGCGGGAACACTGAAGCTTTCTTT
TRBJ1-5,few,TRBV2,.,CASLAGPNQPQHF,TGTGCCAGCTTAGCCGGCCCCAATCAGCCCCAGCATTTT
TRBJ2-3,.,TRBV7-8,TRBD1,CASSLSDRGRTDTQYF,TGTGCCAGCAGCCTATCAGACAGGGGGCGGACAGATACGCAGTATTTT
TRBJ2-2,.,TRBV28,TRBD2,CASSLYGRDTGELFF,TGTGCCAGCAGTTTATATGGGAGGGACACCGGGGAGCTGTTTTTT
TRBJ2-6,once,TRBV29-1,.,CSVVVFAAESSGANVLTF,TGCAGCGTTGTAGTCTTCGCGGCAGAATCCTCTGGGGCCAACGTCCTGACTTTC
TRBJ2-1,.,TRBV7-9,.,CASSLIASTYNEQFF,TGTGCCAGCAGCTTAATAGCGTCGACCTACAATGAGCAGTTCTTC
TRBJ2-1,few,TRBV10-3,TRBD2,CAIRGTSGRNEQFF,TGTGCCATCAGGGGGACTAGCGGACGTAATGAGCAGTTCTTC
TRBJ1-5,.,TRBV6-6,TRBD1,CASSSRQGRNQPQHF,TGTGCCAGCAGTAGCCGACAGGGGAGGAATCAGCCCCAGCATTTT
TRBJ1-2,.,TRBV30,.,CAWTGESNYGYTF,TGTGCCTGGACGGGAGAGTCTAACTATGGCTACACCTTC
TRBJ1-4,.,TRBV29-1,TRBD1,CSVTGQGSYEKLFF,TGCAGCGTAACCGGACAGGGGTCGTATGAAAAACTGTTTTTT
TRBJ2-7,.,TRBV5-1,TRBD1,CASRIRTGSYEQYF,TGCGCCAGCAGAATAAGGACAGGTTCCTACGAGCAGTACTTC
TRBJ2-1,.,TRBV27,TRBD2,CASRPGTSPYNEQFF,TGTGCCAGCAGACCCGGGACTAGCCCTTACAATGAGCAGTTCTTC
TRBJ2-1,.,TRBV7-9,TRBD1,CASSFPGQGSSRSYNEQFF,TGTGCCAGCAGCTTCCCGGGACAGGGGTCTAGTCGTTCCTACAATGAGCAGTTCTTC
TRBJ2-7,.,TRBV10-2,.,CASSDPPRGWAYNYEQYF,TGCGCCAGCAGTGATCCTCCCCGGGGGTGGGCCTACAACTACGAGCAGTACTTC
TRBJ2-3,.,TRBV18,.,CASSPNGQIGTDTQYF,TGTGCCAGCTCACCAAATGGTCAGATCGGCACAGATACGCAGTATTTT
TRBJ2-7,.,TRBV13,.,CASSDNPGQGSYEQYF,TGTGCCAGCAGCGACAATCCGGGACAAGGGTCCTACGAGCAGTACTTC
TRBJ2-3,once,TRBV29-1,TRBD1,CSVETGEATDTQYF,TGCAGCGTTGAGACAGGGGAAGCCACAGATACGCAGTATTTT
TRBJ1-5,.,TRBV19,.,CASSIFPRQGGQPQHF,TGTGCCAGTAGTATCTTCCCCCGCCAGGGCGGTCAGCCCCAGCATTTT
TRBJ2-1,.,TRBV6-4,TRBD1,CASSDSTGGNEQFF,TGTGCCAGCAGTGACTCGACAGGGGGCAATGAGCAGTTCTTC
TRBJ2-3,.,TRBV7-3,.,CASSLSSTDTQYF,TGTGCCAGCAGCCTATCAAGCACAGATACGCAGTATTTT
TRBJ2-3,.,TRBV5-1,TRBD2,CASSLTLAGEGDTQYF,TGCGCCAGCAGCCTAACTTTAGCGGGGGAGGGAGATACGCAGTATTTT
TRBJ2-7,.,TRBV5-5,.,CASSLGGPLYEQYF,TGTGCCAGCAGCTTGGGGGGGCCCCTATACGAGCAGTACTTC
TRBJ2-3,.,TRBV28,TRBD2,CASSSSGGWSDTQYF,TGTGCCAGCAGTTCTAGCGGAGGGTGGTCAGATACGCAGTATTTT